Detailed here is one TCR beta chain. The ends lost 4 bases at V and 0 bases at J; junction bases unmatched: 13. The CDR3 loop spans 18 amino acids. The V gene's germline CDR1 is SQVTM and CDR2 ANQGSEA. Original handling: Amplified reference gene primers provided the basis for estimating nucleated cell counts. The protocol was immunoSEQ multiplex PCR, while the TCRdb copy is restricted to in-frame clones and leaves out a portion. The D gene and trimming were derived from the DNA, and the V and J assignments and clone size from that table. Found here are over 200,000 clones, around 82% of them singletons; the top ten hold about 5.7%. These data belong to a study of blood T cell repertoires in COVID-19. At the level of the study: The origin of the acute and convalescent COVID-19 samples was the United States, Italy and Spain. PBMCs, B-cell-depleted T cells, or T cells were the source of the cDNA or gDNA that made up the material.

This TCR was recovered from an elderly man with acute or convalescent COVID-19. The sequenced sample consisted of peripheral blood. The gene calls are TRBV29-1 and TRBJ2-1; TRBD2 agrees at 9 bases. The CDR3 DNA reads TGCAGCGTTGGAGAGACTAGCGGAATCTCTAGCTCCTACAATGAGCAGTTCTTC. The encoded protein is CSVGETSGISSSYNEQFF.